These T cell receptor beta chains were read from a single sample in a study of T cells in Graves' hyperthyroidism and ophthalmopathy. From the multiplex PCR reads, TCRdb called clonotypes with MiXCR, one entry per CDR3 protein. This table holds roughly 300,000 distinct CDR3 sequences, roughly 13% found once. The material sequenced was blood. The receptors stem from a woman aged 30 to 39 with Graves' hyperthyroidism. The CDR3 runs from the conserved cysteine through the conserved F or W. D genes are given only for firm matches. Only part of the rows carry a size: once, few, many, or a class if the clone is expanded.

NA	many	TRBJ1-1	TRBV30	CAWSVTGEAFF	TGTGCCTGGAGTGTAACGGGTGAAGCTTTCTTT
NA	few	TRBJ2-1	TRBV19	CASSIPTSSNEQFF	TGTGCCAGTAGTATTCCAACTAGCTCCAATGAGCAGTTCTTC
NA	many	TRBJ1-2	TRBV29-1	CSVEEDPAEGQGRGYTF	TGCAGCGTTGAAGAGGATCCAGCAGAGGGACAAGGACGTGGCTACACCTTC
NA	many	TRBJ2-5	TRBV12-3/TRBV12-4	CASRETGGETQYF	TGTGCCAGCAGGGAGACAGGCGGGGAGACCCAGTACTTC
NA	few	TRBJ1-5	TRBV7-9	CASSGLLNQPQHF	TGTGCCAGCTCGGGCCTCCTCAATCAGCCCCAGCATTTT
NA	NA	TRBJ2-7	TRBV5-6	CASSKEPYEQYF	TGTGCCAGCAGCAAGGAGCCGTACGAGCAGTACTTC
NA	many	TRBJ1-3	TRBV2	CASKGSGNTIYF	TGTGCCAGCAAGGGTTCTGGAAACACCATATATTTT
NA	NA	TRBJ2-4	TRBV18	CASSPQADENIQYF	TGTGCCAGCTCACCACAGGCCGACGAAAACATTCAGTACTTC
TRBD2	many	TRBJ2-7	TRBV2	CASSETAGGGEQYF	TGTGCCAGCAGTGAAACGGCGGGAGGGGGCGAGCAGTACTTC
NA	NA	TRBJ1-2	TRBV29-1	CSASTGFGYGYTF	TGCAGCGCTTCCACAGGGTTCGGCTATGGCTACACCTTC
TRBD2	many	TRBJ2-7	TRBV7-8	CASSSKGTSGITTYEQYF	TGTGCCAGCAGCTCAAAAGGGACTAGCGGGATTACGACCTACGAGCAGTACTTC
NA	NA	TRBJ2-4	TRBV3-1	CASSPHRDIQYF	TGTGCCAGCAGCCCCCACAGGGACATTCAGTACTTC
NA	many	TRBJ1-1	TRBV7-2	CASSLHMNTEAFF	TGTGCCAGCAGCTTACACATGAACACTGAAGCTTTCTTT
TRBD1	many	TRBJ1-4	TRBV5-1	CASSVGQGAEEKLFF	TGCGCCAGCAGCGTGGGACAGGGGGCTGAAGAAAAACTGTTTTTT
NA	NA	TRBJ2-2	TRBV5-1	CASRRGPTGELFF	TGCGCCAGCAGGCGAGGGCCCACCGGGGAGCTGTTTTTT
NA	NA	TRBJ1-3	TRBV29-1	CSAERGPLPTIYF	TGCAGCGCCGAGAGGGGACCGCTTCCGACCATATATTTT
NA	many	TRBJ1-5	TRBV12-3/TRBV12-4	CASSPTGFGNQPQHF	TGTGCCAGCAGTCCTACAGGGTTTGGTAATCAGCCCCAGCATTTT
NA	NA	TRBJ1-1	TRBV28	CASSLLGRTTEAFF	TGTGCCAGCAGTTTATTGGGTAGGACGACTGAAGCTTTCTTT
NA	many	TRBJ1-2	TRBV6-1	CASNPDSNYGYTF	TGTGCCAGCAACCCGGACAGTAACTATGGCTACACCTTC
NA	few	TRBJ2-1	TRBV7-9	CASSLPSGWNNEQFF	TGTGCCAGCAGCTTACCGTCAGGTTGGAACAATGAGCAGTTCTTC
NA	NA	TRBJ1-2	TRBV7-8	CASSLFRVYGYTF	TGTGCCAGCAGCTTATTTAGAGTCTATGGCTACACCTTC
TRBD1	many	TRBJ2-1	TRBV5-5	CASSKTGGHNEQFF	TGTGCCAGCAGCAAGACAGGGGGCCACAATGAGCAGTTCTTC
NA	many	TRBJ1-5	TRBV2	CASSEYRGSNQPQHF	TGTGCCAGCAGTGAATATCGGGGGTCCAATCAGCCCCAGCATTTT
NA	many	TRBJ2-7	TRBV30	CAWSRDYEQYF	TGTGCCTGGTCCCGCGACTACGAGCAGTACTTC
NA	many	TRBJ2-7	TRBV11-2	CASSLAGGPSYEQYF	TGTGCCAGCAGCTTAGCCGGCGGCCCCTCCTACGAGCAGTACTTC
NA	medium-sized	TRBJ1-4	TRBV28	CASSARRSPANEKLFF	TGTGCCAGCAGCGCCCGACGAAGCCCAGCTAATGAAAAACTGTTTTTT
NA	few	TRBJ1-5	TRBV27	CASSLKTGGQPQHF	TGTGCCAGCAGTTTAAAGACGGGGGGGCAGCCCCAGCATTTT
TRBD2	many	TRBJ2-7	TRBV20-1	CSAREREDGMNPREQYF	TGCAGTGCTAGAGAACGGGAGGACGGGATGAACCCCCGGGAGCAGTACTTC
NA	NA	TRBJ2-5	TRBV4-3	CASSQHSRGAETQYF	TGCGCCAGCAGCCAGCACTCGAGGGGGGCGGAGACCCAGTACTTC
NA	few	TRBJ2-7	TRBV28	CASCLGFEQYF	TGTGCCAGTTGCCTGGGGTTCGAGCAGTACTTC
NA	few	TRBJ2-7	TRBV3-1	CASSQEAVATERHEQYF	TGTGCCAGCAGCCAAGAGGCGGTAGCCACAGAACGCCACGAGCAGTACTTC
TRBD1	NA	TRBJ2-7	TRBV7-2	CASSYRGQVYEQYF	TGTGCCAGCAGCTACAGAGGACAGGTCTACGAGCAGTACTTC
NA	many	TRBJ2-2	TRBV30	CASDEGLANTGELFF	TGTGCCTCAGATGAGGGACTGGCGAACACCGGGGAGCTGTTTTTT
TRBD1	NA	TRBJ1-5	TRBV12-5	CASGRDRDQPQHF	TGTGCTAGTGGTCGGGACAGGGATCAGCCCCAGCATTTT
TRBD2	NA	TRBJ2-3	TRBV9	CASSAKITSGWGTDTQYF	TGTGCCAGCAGCGCCAAGATCACTAGCGGATGGGGCACAGATACGCAGTATTTT
NA	many	TRBJ2-2	TRBV6-1	CASSALAGDTGELFF	TGTGCCAGCAGTGCACTTGCAGGGGACACCGGGGAGCTGTTTTTT
TRBD1	many	TRBJ2-7	TRBV20-1	CSASTGVPHEQYF	TGCAGCGCGTCGACAGGGGTTCCCCACGAGCAGTACTTC
NA	many	TRBJ2-2	TRBV14	CASSETGIAGELFF	TGTGCCAGCAGCGAGACAGGAATCGCCGGGGAGCTGTTTTTT
NA	many	TRBJ2-3	TRBV7-2	CASSVTRHHTDTQYF	TGTGCCAGCAGCGTGACACGCCACCACACAGATACGCAGTATTTT
NA	few	TRBJ2-5	TRBV7-3	CASSLRFGSEETQYF	TGTGCCAGCAGCTTAAGGTTCGGGTCGGAAGAGACCCAGTACTTC
NA	few	TRBJ2-7	TRBV6-5	CASSYRGGEQYF	TGTGCCAGCAGTTACAGGGGCGGGGAGCAGTACTTC
TRBD2	NA	TRBJ2-5	TRBV11-2	CASSLGSGRTQEAQYF	TGTGCCAGCAGCCTAGGTAGCGGGAGGACTCAAGAGGCCCAGTACTTC
NA	NA	TRBJ2-7	TRBV14	CASSQGGGVGEQYF	TGTGCCAGCAGCCAGGGAGGTGGGGTTGGGGAGCAGTACTTC
NA	few	TRBJ2-7	TRBV4-2	CATQGTTADEQYF	TGTGCCACCCAAGGGACGACCGCCGACGAGCAGTACTTC
NA	few	TRBJ2-3	TRBV7-9	CASSLVRWGQYF	TGTGCCAGCAGCTTGGTCCGGTGGGGGCAGTATTTT
NA	many	TRBJ1-2	TRBV10-3	CAISEGNYGYTF	TGTGCCATCAGTGAAGGGAACTATGGCTACACCTTC
NA	few	TRBJ1-1	TRBV30	CAWRGLGGEAFF	TGTGCCTGGAGGGGACTCGGAGGTGAAGCTTTCTTT
NA	few	TRBJ2-4	TRBV29-1	CSVEEITGKNIQYF	TGCAGCGTTGAAGAGATAACGGGCAAAAACATTCAGTACTTC
TRBD2	many	TRBJ2-1	TRBV29-1	CSVELAGSYNEQFF	TGCAGCGTTGAACTAGCGGGTTCCTACAATGAGCAGTTCTTC
NA	few	TRBJ1-6	TRBV9	CASSVDPNGPRNSPLHF	TGTGCCAGCAGCGTAGACCCGAACGGACCGAGGAATTCACCCCTCCACTTT
NA	many	TRBJ2-7	TRBV5-1	CASSLPDRSYEQYF	TGCGCCAGCAGCCTTCCGGACCGCTCCTACGAGCAGTACTTC
TRBD1	few	TRBJ2-7	TRBV18	CASSPDREEQYF	TGTGCCAGCTCCCCTGACAGGGAAGAGCAGTACTTC